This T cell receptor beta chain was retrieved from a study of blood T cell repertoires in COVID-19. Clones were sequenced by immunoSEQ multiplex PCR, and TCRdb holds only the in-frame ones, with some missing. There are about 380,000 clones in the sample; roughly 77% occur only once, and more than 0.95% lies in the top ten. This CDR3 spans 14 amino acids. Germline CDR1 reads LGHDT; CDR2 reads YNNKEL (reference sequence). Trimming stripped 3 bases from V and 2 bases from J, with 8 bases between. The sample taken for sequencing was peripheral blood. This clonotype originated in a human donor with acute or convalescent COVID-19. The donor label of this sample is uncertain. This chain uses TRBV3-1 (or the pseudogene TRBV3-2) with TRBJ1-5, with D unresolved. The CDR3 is CASSHRDRNQPQHF. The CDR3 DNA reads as TGTGCCAGCAGCCATCGAGATCGCAATCAGCCCCAGCATTTT.